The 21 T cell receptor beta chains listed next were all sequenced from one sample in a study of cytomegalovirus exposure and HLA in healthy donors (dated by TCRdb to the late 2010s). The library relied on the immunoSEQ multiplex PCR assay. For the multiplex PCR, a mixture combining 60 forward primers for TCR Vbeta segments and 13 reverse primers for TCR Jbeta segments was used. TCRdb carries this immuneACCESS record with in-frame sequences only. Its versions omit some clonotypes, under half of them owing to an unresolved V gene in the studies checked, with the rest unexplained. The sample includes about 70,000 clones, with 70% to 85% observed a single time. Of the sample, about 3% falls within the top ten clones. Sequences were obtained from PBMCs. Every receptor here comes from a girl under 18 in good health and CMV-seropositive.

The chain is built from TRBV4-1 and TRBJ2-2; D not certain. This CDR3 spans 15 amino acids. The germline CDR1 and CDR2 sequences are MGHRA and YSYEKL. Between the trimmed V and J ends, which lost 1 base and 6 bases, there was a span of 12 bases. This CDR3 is CASSQVSRKPGELFF. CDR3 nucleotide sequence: TGCGCCAGCAGCCAAGTTAGCCGTAAGCCCGGGGAGCTGTTTTTT.

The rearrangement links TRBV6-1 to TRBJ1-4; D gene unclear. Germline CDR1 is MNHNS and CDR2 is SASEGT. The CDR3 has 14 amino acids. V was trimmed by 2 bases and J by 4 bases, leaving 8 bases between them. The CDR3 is CASSERRFNEKLFF. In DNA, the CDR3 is TGTGCCAGCAGTGAAAGGAGGTTTAATGAAAAACTGTTTTTT.

The CDR3 protein is CASSLQTGLPGETQYF. CDR3 in DNA: TGTGCCAGCAGCCTCCAAACGGGACTCCCGGGGGAGACCCAGTACTTC. J is TRBJ2-5 and V is TRBV4-2; weak D call: TRBD2 (6 bases). In germline, CDR1 is LGHNA, CDR2 YNFKEQ. Deletions cut 4 bases from V and 5 bases from J, with 20 bases between. There are 16 residues in the CDR3.

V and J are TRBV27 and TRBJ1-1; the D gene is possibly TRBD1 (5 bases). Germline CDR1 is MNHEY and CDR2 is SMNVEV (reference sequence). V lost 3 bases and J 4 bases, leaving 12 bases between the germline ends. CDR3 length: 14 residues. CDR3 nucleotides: TGTGCCAGCAGTTTGGCAGGGATGGGCACTGAAGCTTTCTTT. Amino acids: CASSLAGMGTEAFF.

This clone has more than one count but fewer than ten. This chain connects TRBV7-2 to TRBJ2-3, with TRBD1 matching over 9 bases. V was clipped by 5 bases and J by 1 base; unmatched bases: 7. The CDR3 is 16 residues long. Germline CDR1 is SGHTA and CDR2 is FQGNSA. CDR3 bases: TGTGCCAGCAGCCATCGACAGGGGGGTGGCACAGATACGCAGTATTTT. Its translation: CASSHRQGGGTDTQYF.

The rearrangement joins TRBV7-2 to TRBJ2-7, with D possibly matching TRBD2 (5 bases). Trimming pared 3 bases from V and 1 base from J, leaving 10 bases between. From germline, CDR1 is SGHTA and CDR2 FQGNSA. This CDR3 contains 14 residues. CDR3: CASSFKGSSYEQYF. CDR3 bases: TGTGCCAGCAGCTTCAAAGGGAGTTCCTACGAGCAGTACTTC.

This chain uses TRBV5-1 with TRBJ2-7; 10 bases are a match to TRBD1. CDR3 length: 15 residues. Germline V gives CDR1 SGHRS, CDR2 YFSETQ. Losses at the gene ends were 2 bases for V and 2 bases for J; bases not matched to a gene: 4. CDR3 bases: TGCGCCAGCAGCTTCGGGACAGGGGACACCTACGAGCAGTACTTC. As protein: CASSFGTGDTYEQYF.

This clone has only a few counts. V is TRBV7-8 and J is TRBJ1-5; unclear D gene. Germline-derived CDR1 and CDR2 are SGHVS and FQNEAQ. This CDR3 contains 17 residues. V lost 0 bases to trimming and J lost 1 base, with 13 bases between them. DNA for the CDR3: TGTGCCAGCAGCTTAGCGGCGGGATTCGGCAGCAATCAGCCCCAGCATTTT. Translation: CASSLAAGFGSNQPQHF.

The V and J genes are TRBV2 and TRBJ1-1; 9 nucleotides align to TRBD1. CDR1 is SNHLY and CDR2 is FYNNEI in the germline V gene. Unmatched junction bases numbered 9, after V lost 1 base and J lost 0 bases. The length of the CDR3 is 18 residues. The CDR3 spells CASSEVRTGVGVNTEAFF. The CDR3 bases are TGTGCCAGCAGTGAAGTCCGGACAGGGGTTGGGGTGAACACTGAAGCTTTCTTT.

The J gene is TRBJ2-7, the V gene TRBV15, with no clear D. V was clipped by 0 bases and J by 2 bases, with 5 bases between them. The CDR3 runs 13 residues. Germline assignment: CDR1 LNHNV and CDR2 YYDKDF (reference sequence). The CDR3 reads CATSRDLTYEQYF. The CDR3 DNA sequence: TGTGCCACCAGCAGAGACTTAACCTACGAGCAGTACTTC.

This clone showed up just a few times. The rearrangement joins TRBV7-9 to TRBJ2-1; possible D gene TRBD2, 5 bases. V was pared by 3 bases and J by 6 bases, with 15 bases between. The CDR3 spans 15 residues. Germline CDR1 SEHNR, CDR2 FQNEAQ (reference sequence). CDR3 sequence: CASSLRGRRSNEQFF. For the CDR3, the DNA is TGTGCCAGCAGCTTGAGAGGGAGACGGAGCAATGAGCAGTTCTTC.

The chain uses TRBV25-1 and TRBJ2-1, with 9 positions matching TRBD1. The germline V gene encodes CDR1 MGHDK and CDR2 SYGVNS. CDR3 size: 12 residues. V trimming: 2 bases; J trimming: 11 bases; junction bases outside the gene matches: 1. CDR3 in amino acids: CASSETGGKQFF. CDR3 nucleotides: TGTGCCAGCAGTGAAACAGGGGGCAAGCAGTTCTTC.

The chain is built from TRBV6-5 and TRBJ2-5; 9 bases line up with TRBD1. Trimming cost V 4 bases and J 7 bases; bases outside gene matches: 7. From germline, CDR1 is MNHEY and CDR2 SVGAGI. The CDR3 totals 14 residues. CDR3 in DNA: TGTGCCAGCAGTTCGCCGGGACAGGGAGTGACCCAGTACTTC. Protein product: CASSSPGQGVTQYF.

CDR3 bases: TGTGCCTGGGACCGAACGGGAACGACGACTGGGGAGGGGACTAACTATGGCTACACCTTC. It is translated as CAWDRTGTTTGEGTNYGYTF. The chain employs TRBV30 and TRBJ1-2; D is perhaps TRBD1 (5 bases). Trimming removed 5 bases from V and 0 bases from J, with 31 bases in between. The CDR3 loop spans 20 amino acids. From germline, CDR1 is GTSNPN and CDR2 SVGIG (reference sequence).

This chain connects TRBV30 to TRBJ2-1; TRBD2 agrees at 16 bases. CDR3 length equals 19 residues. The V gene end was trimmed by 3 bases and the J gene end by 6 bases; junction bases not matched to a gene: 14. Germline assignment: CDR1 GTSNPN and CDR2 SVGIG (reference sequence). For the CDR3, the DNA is TGTGCCTGGAGGGCGGGGACGGGACTAGCGGGGGGGGCTCCCAATGAGCAGTTCTTC. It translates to CAWRAGTGLAGGAPNEQFF.

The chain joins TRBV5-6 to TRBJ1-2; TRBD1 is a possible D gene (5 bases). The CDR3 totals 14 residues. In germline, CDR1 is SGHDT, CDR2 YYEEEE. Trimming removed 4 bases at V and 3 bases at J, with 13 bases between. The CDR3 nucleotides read TGTGCCAGCAGCACAGGAGCAGAGCACTATGGCTACACCTTC. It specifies CASSTGAEHYGYTF.

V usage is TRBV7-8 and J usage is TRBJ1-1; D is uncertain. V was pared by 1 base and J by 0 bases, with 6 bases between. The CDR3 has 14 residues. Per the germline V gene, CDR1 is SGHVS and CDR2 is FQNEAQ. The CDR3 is CASSLGAMNTEAFF. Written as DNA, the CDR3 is TGTGCCAGCAGCTTAGGGGCCATGAACACTGAAGCTTTCTTT.

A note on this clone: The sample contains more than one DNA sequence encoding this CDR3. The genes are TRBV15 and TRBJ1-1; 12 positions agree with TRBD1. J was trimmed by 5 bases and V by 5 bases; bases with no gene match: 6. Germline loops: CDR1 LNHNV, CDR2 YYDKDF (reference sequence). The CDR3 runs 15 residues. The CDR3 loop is CATSERDRGRTEAFF. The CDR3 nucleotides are TGTGCCACCAGCGAGCGGGACAGGGGGCGGACTGAAGCTTTCTTT.

The CDR3 region has the DNA TGTGCCTGGAGCAGGACGGGGGATACGCAGTATTTT. Its protein is CAWSRTGDTQYF. The chain combines TRBV30 with TRBJ2-3; TRBD2 is a possible D gene (5 bases). V was shortened by 3 bases and J by 6 bases, with 10 bases between the two germline ends. The CDR3 has 12 amino acids. Germline V gene data show CDR1 as GTSNPN and CDR2 as SVGIG (reference sequence).

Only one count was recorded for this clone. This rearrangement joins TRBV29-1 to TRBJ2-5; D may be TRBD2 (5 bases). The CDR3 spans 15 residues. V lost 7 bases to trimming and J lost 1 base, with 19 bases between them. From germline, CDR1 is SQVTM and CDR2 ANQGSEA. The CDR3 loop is CSGPSLDPPQETQYF. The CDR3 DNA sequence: TGCAGCGGGCCATCACTAGATCCCCCCCAAGAGACCCAGTACTTC.

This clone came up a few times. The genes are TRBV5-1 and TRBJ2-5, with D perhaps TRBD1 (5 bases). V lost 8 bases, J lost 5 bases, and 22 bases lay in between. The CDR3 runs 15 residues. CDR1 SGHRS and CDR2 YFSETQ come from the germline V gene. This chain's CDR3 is CASSSGPSNWETQYF. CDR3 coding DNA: TGCGCCAGTTCTTCAGGGCCCTCCAATTGGGAGACCCAGTACTTC. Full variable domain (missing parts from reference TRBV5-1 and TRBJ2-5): KAGVTQTPRYLIKTRGQQVTLSCSPISGHRSVSWYQQTPGQGLQFLFEYFSETQRNKGNFPGRFSGRQFSNSRSEMNVSTLELGDSALYLCASSSGPSNWETQYFGPGTRLLVL.